Reported below is one T cell receptor beta chain. Some clones are missing from TCRdb's copy, which holds only in-frame ones; the method was immunoSEQ multiplex PCR. This table has 250,000 to 350,000 clones, around 87% appearing once. The sample comes from a study of blood T cell repertoires in COVID-19. The CDR3 runs to 17 residues. Between the trimmed V and J ends, which lost 0 bases and 0 bases, there was a span of 13 bases. Germline V gene lookup returns CDR1 SGDLS and CDR2 YYNGEE. The sequenced sample consisted of peripheral blood. The chain combines TRBV9 with TRBJ1-3; maybe TRBD1 (5 bases). This clonotype was sampled from a woman aged 45-59 years with active or convalescent COVID-19. The CDR3 is CASSVVGVQSSGNTIYF. The CDR3 DNA sequence: TGTGCCAGCAGCGTAGTAGGGGTACAGAGCTCTGGAAACACCATATATTTT.